This entry lists 5 T cell receptor beta chains sequenced from one sample in a study of control samples from healthy donors and cancer patients. Libraries were prepared by immunoSEQ multiplex PCR; TCRdb keeps only in-frame clonotypes and omits some of them. The sample shows around 130,000 clones, approximately 90% of them seen only once. Sequenced sample: blood. These receptors were obtained from a man aged 50-59 years in good health.

The chain combines TRBV28 with TRBJ2-7; unclear D gene. The CDR3 spans 12 residues. Germline V lookup: CDR1 MDHEN, CDR2 SYDVKM. Trimming took off 3 bases at V and 3 bases at J, with 6 bases between the two ends. Here the CDR3 DNA reads TGTGCCAGCAGTTTTGGGGACTACGAGCAGTACTTC. This codes for CASSFGDYEQYF.

The CDR3 is CASSFGGFGNTIYF. DNA of the CDR3: TGTGCCAGCAGCTTTGGAGGGTTTGGAAACACCATATATTTT. J is TRBJ1-3 and V is TRBV5-4; D is undetermined. CDR3 length: 14 residues. V gave up 2 bases and J gave up 3 bases, with 9 bases separating them. From germline, CDR1 is SGHNT and CDR2 YYREEE (reference sequence).

The chain employs TRBV3-1 (or the pseudogene TRBV3-2) and TRBJ2-1; no reliable D call. Trimming shortened V by 4 bases and J by 6 bases, and 13 bases separated the two germline ends. Germline CDR1 is LGHDT and CDR2 is YNNKEL (reference sequence). CDR3 length: 14 amino acids. The CDR3 nucleotides are TGTGCCAGCAGCCGAGGAAGTGTATCCAATGAGCAGTTCTTC. This codes for CASSRGSVSNEQFF.

The table lists this clone with a few counts. This CDR3 is CASSVGWGVIEQFF. The CDR3 DNA reads TGTGCCAGCAGCGTTGGATGGGGGGTGATTGAGCAGTTCTTC. The chain is built from TRBV7-9 and TRBJ2-1; weak D call: TRBD2 (6 bases). This CDR3 region has 14 residues. Germline V gene sequence: CDR1 SEHNR, CDR2 FQNEAQ (reference sequence). V lost 5 bases, J lost 9 bases, and 17 bases lay in between.

The V call is TRBV4-2, the J call TRBJ1-5; no definite D call. Deletions cut 4 bases from V and 0 bases from J, with 13 bases between. Germline lookup yields CDR1 LGHNA and CDR2 YNFKEQ. CDR3 size: 16 residues. CDR3 nucleotides: TGTGCCAGCAGCCCCTCACTTCAGTATAGCAATCAGCCCCAGCATTTT. Translating gives CASSPSLQYSNQPQHF.